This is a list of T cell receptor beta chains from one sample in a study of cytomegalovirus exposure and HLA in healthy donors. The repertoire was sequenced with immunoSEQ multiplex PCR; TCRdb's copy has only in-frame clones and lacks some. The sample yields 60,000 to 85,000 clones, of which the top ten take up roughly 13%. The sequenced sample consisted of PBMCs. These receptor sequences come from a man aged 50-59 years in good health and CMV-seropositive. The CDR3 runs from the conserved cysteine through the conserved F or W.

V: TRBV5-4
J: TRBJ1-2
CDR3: CASSFGRGNRYGYTF

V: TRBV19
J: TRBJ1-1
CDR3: CASTPRGEAGTEAFF

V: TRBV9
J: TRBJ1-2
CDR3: CASSPTGNYGYTF

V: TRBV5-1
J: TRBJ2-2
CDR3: CASKGQNTGELFF

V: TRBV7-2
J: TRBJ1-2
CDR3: CASSFIGYGYTF

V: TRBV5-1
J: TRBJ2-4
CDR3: CASSLSGTGQRDIQYF

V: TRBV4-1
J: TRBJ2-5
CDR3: CASSHLGLAGGPGMETQYF

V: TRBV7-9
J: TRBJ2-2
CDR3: CASTSGERNTGELFF

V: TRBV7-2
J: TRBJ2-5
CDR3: CASSLERGETQYF

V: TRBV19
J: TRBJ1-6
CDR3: CASSIFQSLYNSPLHF

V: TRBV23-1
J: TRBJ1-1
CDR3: CASSQRDRVGTEAFF

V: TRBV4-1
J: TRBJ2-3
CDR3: CASTALGLPTDTQYF

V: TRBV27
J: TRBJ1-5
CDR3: CASSGGAGWDSNQPQHF

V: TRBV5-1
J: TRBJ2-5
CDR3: CATPDRAQETQYF

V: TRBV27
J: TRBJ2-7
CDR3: CASSLGPGRGSSYEQYF

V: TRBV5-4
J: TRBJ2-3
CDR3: CASSPTGDFTDTQYF

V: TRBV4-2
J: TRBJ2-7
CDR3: CASSQGGRHSYEQYF

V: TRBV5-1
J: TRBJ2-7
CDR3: CASSLDPSGSFYEQYF

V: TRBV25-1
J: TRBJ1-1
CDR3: CASSPGGTEAFF

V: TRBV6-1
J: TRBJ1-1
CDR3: CASIRTGLGATEAFF

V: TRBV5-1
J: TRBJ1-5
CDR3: CASSLTGGDNQPQHF

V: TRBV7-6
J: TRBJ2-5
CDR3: CASSLEASGGNLQETQYF

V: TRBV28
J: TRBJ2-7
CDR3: CASSQGGQTTYEQYF

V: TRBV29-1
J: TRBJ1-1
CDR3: CSVETDSLKGAFF

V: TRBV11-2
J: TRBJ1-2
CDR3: CASSPAGEGTFRGYTF

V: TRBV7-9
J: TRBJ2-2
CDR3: CASSSTGSLRAGELFF

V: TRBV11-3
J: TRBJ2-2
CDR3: CASSLEALAGDTGELFF

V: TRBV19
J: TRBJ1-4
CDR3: CASSMQGAIGEKLFF

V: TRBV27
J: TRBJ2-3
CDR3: CASSPPGQGTDTQYF

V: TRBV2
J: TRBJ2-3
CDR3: CASSETSGRTDTQYF

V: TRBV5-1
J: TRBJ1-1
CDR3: CASTQAQGGGTEAFF

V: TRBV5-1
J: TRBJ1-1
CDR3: CASSSQTGGNTEAFF

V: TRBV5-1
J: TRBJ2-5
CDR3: CASSLAGDRVETQYF

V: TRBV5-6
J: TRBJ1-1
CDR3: CASSPGAVGTEAFF

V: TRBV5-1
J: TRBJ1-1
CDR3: CASSLGQYTEAFF

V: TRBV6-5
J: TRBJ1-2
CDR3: CASSPWGVSHGYTF

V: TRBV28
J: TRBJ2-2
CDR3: CASSALGLGQNTGELFF

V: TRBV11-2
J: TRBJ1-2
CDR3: CASSLVGGDGYTF

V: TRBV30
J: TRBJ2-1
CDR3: CAWRRLPQRGNEQFF

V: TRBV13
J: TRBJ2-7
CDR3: CASSSTGTDFYEQYF

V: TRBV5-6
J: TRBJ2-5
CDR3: CASSLPGETLEKETQYF

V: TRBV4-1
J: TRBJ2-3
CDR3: CASSQGGTAYSTDTQYF

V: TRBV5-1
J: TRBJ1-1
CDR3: CASTLDRGANTEVFF

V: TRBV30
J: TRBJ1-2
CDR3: CAWSFGTAVYGYTF

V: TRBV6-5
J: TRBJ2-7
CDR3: CASSGGREHTYEQYF